The 25 T cell receptor beta chains in this list originate from one sample, sequenced in a study of cytomegalovirus exposure and HLA in healthy donors. Researchers ran the PCR with 60 Vbeta and 13 Jbeta primers. Using immunoSEQ multiplex PCR, the repertoire was profiled, and TCRdb retains in-frame clones only, with some absent. Here the sample spans under 90,000 clones, 70% to 85% being singletons. What was sequenced was PBMCs. These receptors were collected from a man in his fifties or sixties in good health and CMV-seropositive.

The V call is TRBV5-5, the J call TRBJ1-1; 7 bases align to TRBD1. The length of the CDR3 is 16 residues. Germline V gives CDR1 SGHKS, CDR2 YYEKEE (reference sequence). After removal of 0 bases from V and 2 bases from J, the junction contained 7 bases not matched to a gene. CDR3 nucleotide sequence: TGTGCCAGCAGCTTGGAGGGGACAGTGATAAACACTGAAGCTTTCTTT. This encodes CASSLEGTVINTEAFF.

The chain carries TRBV28 and TRBJ1-5, with D hard to call. The length of the CDR3 is 12 residues. Germline loops: CDR1 MDHEN, CDR2 SYDVKM. V gave up 8 bases and J gave up 9 bases, with 14 bases separating them. This chain's CDR3 is CASYGPGGPQHF. DNA of the CDR3: TGTGCCAGCTACGGCCCCGGAGGGCCCCAGCATTTT.

A single count supports this clone. V and J are TRBV19 and TRBJ2-3, with 7 positions matching TRBD1. The CDR3 is made up of 14 amino acids. V lost 5 bases and J lost 1; bases outside the gene matches: 3. Germline CDR1 and CDR2: LNHDA and SQIVND (reference sequence). The CDR3 coding sequence is TGTGCCAGTAGTCGGGGACAGCGCACAGATACGCAGTATTTT. It yields the protein CASSRGQRTDTQYF.

The chain employs TRBV29-1 and TRBJ2-5, with 10 bases lining up with TRBD2. The V gene end was trimmed by 8 bases and the J gene end by 5 bases; junction bases not matched to a gene: 17. The germline CDR1 and CDR2 sequences are SQVTM and ANQGSEA. The CDR3 consists of 16 residues. CDR3 region: CSTTSGSLMLEETQYF. The CDR3 DNA reads as TGCAGCACGACTAGCGGGTCCCTCATGCTCGAGGAGACCCAGTACTTC.

This clone was seen only a few times. This rearrangement joins TRBV15 to TRBJ2-1, with D perhaps TRBD1 (5 bases). This CDR3 is 14 amino acids long. The V gene lost 5 bases and the J gene lost 3 bases, with 11 bases spanning the gap. In germline, CDR1 is LNHNV, CDR2 YYDKDF (reference sequence). The CDR3 sequence: CATSVAGNYNEQFF. DNA of the CDR3: TGTGCCACCAGCGTGGCAGGGAACTACAATGAGCAGTTCTTC.

The genes are TRBV7-8 and TRBJ1-1; the D gene is possibly TRBD1 (6 bases). This CDR3 region has 21 residues. V was trimmed by 1 base and J by 1 base, leaving 28 bases between them. Germline V lookup: CDR1 SGHVS, CDR2 FQNEAQ. This chain's CDR3 is CASSLGGGSTHTFLSNTEAFF. CDR3 in DNA: TGTGCCAGCAGCTTAGGTGGGGGCAGCACCCATACCTTCCTATCGAACACTGAAGCTTTCTTT.

This sequence joins TRBV19 and TRBJ2-3; D might be TRBD2 (6 bases). The ends were cut back, 5 bases at V and 2 bases at J, with 17 bases in the middle. The CDR3 has 16 amino acids. Looked up from germline, CDR1 is LNHDA and CDR2 is SQIVND (reference sequence). As DNA, the CDR3 is TGTGCCAGTAGTTTCCTAGCTAGCGTCAACACAGATACGCAGTATTTT. It is translated as CASSFLASVNTDTQYF.

This chain links TRBV7-9 with TRBJ1-4; TRBD1 agrees at 9 bases. This CDR3 has 15 amino acids. Trimming took 5 bases from V and 8 from J; bases not matched to a gene: 9. Germline V gives CDR1 SEHNR, CDR2 FQNEAQ (reference sequence). CDR3: CASSTGQGSSEKLFF. The CDR3 DNA is TGTGCCAGCAGCACGGGACAGGGAAGTAGCGAAAAACTGTTTTTT.

The chain is built from TRBV23-1 and TRBJ1-4, with D maybe TRBD1 (6 bases). TRBV23-1 is labeled an ORF, and its function is uncertain. V lost 4 bases and J lost 5, with 20 bases in between. The CDR3 is 17 residues long. CDR3 sequence (DNA): TGCGCCAGCAGTCCCCCAGGGGTGGGCAGGAGGAATGAAAAACTGTTTTTT. It encodes CASSPPGVGRRNEKLFF.

The chain carries TRBV6-1 and TRBJ2-5, with TRBD2 matching 7 bases. J gave up 11 bases and V 2 bases, and 11 bases lay outside the gene matches. Germline CDR1 MNHNS, CDR2 SASEGT. This CDR3 has 14 amino acids. Here the CDR3 reads CASSEMFGAREQYF. As DNA, the CDR3 is TGTGCCAGCAGTGAAATGTTCGGGGCGCGGGAGCAGTACTTC.

This clone was detected only a few times. The CDR3 DNA follows: TGTGCCAGCAGCTTAACGCGTACTGAGCAGTTCTTC. It specifies CASSLTRTEQFF. The chain joins TRBV11-3 to TRBJ2-1, with D uncertain. The V gene's germline CDR1 is SGHNT and CDR2 YENEEA. Trimming took off 2 bases at V and 9 bases at J, with 8 bases between the two ends. There are 12 residues in the CDR3.

This clone was picked up a small number of times. The chain has TRBV14 and TRBJ2-1; 14 bases are a match to TRBD2. From germline, CDR1 is SGHDN and CDR2 FVKESK. Unmatched junction bases numbered 3, after V lost 4 bases and J lost 7 bases. The CDR3 length is 15 residues. The CDR3 DNA sequence: TGTGCCAGCAGCCCGGGACTAGCGGGAGTAAATGAGCAGTTCTTC. Protein sequence: CASSPGLAGVNEQFF.

V is TRBV15 and J is TRBJ2-2; 13 bases are a match to TRBD2. Per germline, CDR1 LNHNV and CDR2 YYDKDF (reference sequence). V trimming: 9 bases; J trimming: 1 base; junction bases outside the gene matches: 8. CDR3 size: 17 residues. The CDR3 bases are TGTGCCACTTCGGGACTAGCGGGACGGGGGAACACCGGGGAGCTGTTTTTT. Its protein is CATSGLAGRGNTGELFF.

The chain carries TRBV10-3 and TRBJ2-5, with 12 bases matching TRBD2. The CDR3 runs to 13 residues. With 6 bases clipped from V and 5 bases from J, the junction kept 1 base outside the gene matches. Germline V gene sequence: CDR1 ENHRY, CDR2 SYGVKD. This CDR3 reads CAIRGLAGETQYF. Written as DNA, the CDR3 is TGTGCCATCAGAGGACTAGCGGGGGAGACCCAGTACTTC.

The V call is TRBV6-6, the J call TRBJ2-5, with D perhaps TRBD2 (6 bases). The CDR3 spans 15 residues. V lost 0 bases to trimming and J lost 5 bases, with 13 bases between them. Germline CDR1 and CDR2: MNHNY and SVGAGI (reference sequence). CDR3 nucleotide sequence: TGTGCCAGCAGTTACTCCGGCGGCCGGGAGGAGACCCAGTACTTC. Amino acid sequence: CASSYSGGREETQYF.

The rearrangement links TRBV11-2 to TRBJ2-1; D possibly corresponds to TRBD2 (6 bases). The CDR3 is 14 amino acids. The V end was cut by 6 bases, the J end by 7 bases, with 16 bases between. Germline CDR1 reads SGHAT; CDR2 reads FQNNGV. The CDR3 spells CASSPTRLGNEQFF. The DNA for the CDR3 is TGTGCCAGCAGTCCCACCCGACTAGGAAATGAGCAGTTCTTC.

The rearrangement uses TRBV28 and TRBJ2-3; TRBD2 agrees at 8 bases. With 8 bases clipped from V and 9 bases from J, the junction kept 10 bases outside the gene matches. Germline values: CDR1 MDHEN, CDR2 SYDVKM. The CDR3 is made up of 13 amino acids. CDR3 sequence reads: CASHAGGVGTQYF. CDR3 DNA: TGTGCCAGCCACGCGGGGGGAGTCGGAACGCAGTATTTT.

The chain uses TRBV30 and TRBJ2-5; perhaps TRBD2 as D (5 bases). The ends were cut back, 0 bases at V and 5 bases at J, with 13 bases in the middle. The CDR3 is made up of 14 amino acids. Per the germline V gene, CDR1 is GTSNPN and CDR2 is SVGIG (reference sequence). CDR3 loop: CAWSVGLAGETQYF. DNA for the CDR3: TGTGCCTGGAGTGTAGGTCTAGCTGGGGAGACCCAGTACTTC.

The chain recombines TRBV7-3 with TRBJ2-7; 9 bases are shared with TRBD2. The V gene's germline CDR1 is SGHTA and CDR2 FQGTGA. This CDR3 comprises 15 residues. V shed 6 bases and J 3 bases; nucleotides not matched to a gene: 9. The CDR3 DNA sequence: TGTGCCAGCAGTTTGAATAGCGGGAGCCACTACGAGCAGTACTTC. This sequence encodes CASSLNSGSHYEQYF.

This chain uses TRBV7-9 with TRBJ2-3; a weak D match, TRBD2 (6 bases). V dropped 5 bases and J dropped 1 base, with 10 bases sitting between them. Germline CDR1 is SEHNR and CDR2 is FQNEAQ (reference sequence). The CDR3 contains 14 residues. Here the CDR3 DNA reads TGTGCCAGCAGCCTAAAGCGGGGCACAGATACGCAGTATTTT. This encodes CASSLKRGTDTQYF.

In nucleotides, the CDR3 is TGTGCCAGCAGGTCCGGACTAGCGGGAGCAAGCACCGGGGAGCTGTTTTTT. It specifies CASRSGLAGASTGELFF. This chain uses TRBV9 with TRBJ2-2; 13 positions agree with TRBD2. The CDR3 totals 17 residues. With V trimmed by 5 bases and J by 4 bases, 8 bases remained unmatched. Per the germline V gene, CDR1 is SGDLS and CDR2 is YYNGEE.

CDR3 in amino acids: CASSADTQETQYF. CDR3 DNA: TGTGCCAGCAGCGCGGACACACAAGAGACCCAGTACTTC. The V and J genes are TRBV9 and TRBJ2-5; D might be TRBD1 (5 bases). Germline CDR1 SGDLS, CDR2 YYNGEE. The CDR3 has 13 residues. V was trimmed by 3 bases and J by 2 bases, leaving 8 bases between them. Variable domain in full (rest from reference TRBV9 and TRBJ2-5): DSGVTQTPKHLITATGQRVTLRCSPRSGDLSVYWYQQSLDQGLQFLIQYYNGEERAKGNILERFSAQQFPDLHSELNLSSLELGDSALYFCASSADTQETQYFGPGTRLLVL.

The chain combines TRBV7-6 with TRBJ2-1; 10 bases match TRBD2. This CDR3 is 17 amino acids long. The trim removed 1 base at V and 4 bases at J, leaving 7 bases unmatched. The germline V gene encodes CDR1 SGHVS and CDR2 FNYEAQ. The CDR3 reads CASSLGPLAGVYNEQFF. The CDR3 nucleotides are TGTGCCAGCAGCTTAGGCCCCCTAGCGGGAGTTTACAATGAGCAGTTCTTC.

The V call is TRBV19, the J call TRBJ1-5; D is unresolved. Trimming took off 0 bases at V and 4 bases at J, with 13 bases between the two ends. Germline V CDR1 and CDR2: LNHDA, SQIVND (reference sequence). The CDR3 spans 16 residues. CDR3 region: CASSIEVGSGNQPQHF. CDR3 in DNA: TGTGCCAGTAGTATAGAGGTAGGGTCGGGGAATCAGCCCCAGCATTTT.

The chain is built from TRBV19 and TRBJ1-3; D may be TRBD1 (6 bases). Deletions cut 6 bases from V and 4 bases from J, with 16 bases between. There are 15 residues in the CDR3. CDR1 is LNHDA, CDR2 SQIVND, per germline (reference sequence). The CDR3 DNA is TGTGCCAGTAGCGAACAGGGATCTCTCGGAAACACCATATATTTT. Its translation: CASSEQGSLGNTIYF.